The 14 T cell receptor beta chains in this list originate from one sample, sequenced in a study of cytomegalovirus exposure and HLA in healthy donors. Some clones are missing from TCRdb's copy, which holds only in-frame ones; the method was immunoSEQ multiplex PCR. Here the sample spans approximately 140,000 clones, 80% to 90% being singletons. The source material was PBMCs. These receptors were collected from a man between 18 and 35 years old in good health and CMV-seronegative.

The CDR3 nucleotides are TGTGCCAGCAGTTTCGGGGGGGGGTACGAGCAGTACTTC. As protein: CASSFGGGYEQYF. The V gene is TRBV27, the J gene TRBJ2-7; 8 positions match TRBD2. The CDR3 contains 13 residues. CDR1 and CDR2 (germline): MNHEY, SMNVEV (reference sequence). Trimming at V came to 3 bases and at J to 4 bases, leaving 2 bases not matched to a gene.

The CDR3 nucleotides are TGCGCCAGCAGTCCCCGCGGGAGGGCCCACGAGCAGTACTTC. Its protein is CASSPRGRAHEQYF. The rearrangement joins TRBV10-1 to TRBJ2-7; 9 bases fit TRBD2. V was pared by 5 bases and J by 5 bases, with 7 bases of the junction left unmatched. The CDR3 consists of 14 residues. Germline V gives CDR1 WNHNN, CDR2 SYGVQD (reference sequence).

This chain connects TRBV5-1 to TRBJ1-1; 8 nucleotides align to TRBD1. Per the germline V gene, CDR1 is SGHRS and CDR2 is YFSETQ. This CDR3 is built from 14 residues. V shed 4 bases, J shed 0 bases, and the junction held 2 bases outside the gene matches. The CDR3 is CASSRDRMNTEAFF. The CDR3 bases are TGCGCCAGCAGCCGGGACAGGATGAACACTGAAGCTTTCTTT.

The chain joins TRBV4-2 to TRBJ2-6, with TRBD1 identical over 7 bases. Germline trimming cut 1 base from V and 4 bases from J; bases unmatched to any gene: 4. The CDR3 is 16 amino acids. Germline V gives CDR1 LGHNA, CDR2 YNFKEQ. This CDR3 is CASSQAGGTGANVLTF. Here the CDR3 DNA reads TGTGCCAGCAGCCAAGCAGGGGGTACGGGGGCCAACGTCCTGACTTTC.

CDR3 protein: CASSYSRGQPQHF. In nucleotides, the CDR3 is TGTGCCAGCAGTTACTCGAGAGGTCAGCCCCAGCATTTT. The rearrangement joins TRBV6-5 to TRBJ1-5, with D hard to call. V was pared by 0 bases and J by 6 bases, with 6 bases between. CDR3 length: 13 amino acids. Germline assignment: CDR1 MNHEY and CDR2 SVGAGI.

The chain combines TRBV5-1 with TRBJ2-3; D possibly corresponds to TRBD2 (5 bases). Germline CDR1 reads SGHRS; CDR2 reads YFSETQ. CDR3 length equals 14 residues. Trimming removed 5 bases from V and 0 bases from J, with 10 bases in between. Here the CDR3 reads CASRRDSSTDTQYF. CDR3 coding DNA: TGCGCCAGCAGGAGGGATAGTAGCACAGATACGCAGTATTTT.

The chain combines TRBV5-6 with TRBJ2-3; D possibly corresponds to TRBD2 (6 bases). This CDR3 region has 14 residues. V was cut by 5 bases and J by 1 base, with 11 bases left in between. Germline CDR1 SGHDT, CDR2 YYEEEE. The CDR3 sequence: CASSQTSRTDTQYF. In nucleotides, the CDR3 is TGTGCCAGCAGTCAGACTAGTCGCACAGATACGCAGTATTTT.

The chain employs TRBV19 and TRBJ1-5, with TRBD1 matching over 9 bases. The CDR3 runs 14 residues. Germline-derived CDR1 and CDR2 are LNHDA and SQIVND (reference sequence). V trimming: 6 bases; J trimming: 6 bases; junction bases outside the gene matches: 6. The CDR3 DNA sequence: TGTGCCAGTAGGGAAAGGACAGGGGTTCAGCCCCAGCATTTT. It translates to CASRERTGVQPQHF. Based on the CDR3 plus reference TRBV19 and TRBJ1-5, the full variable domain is DGGITQSPKYLFRKEGQNVTLSCEQNLNHDAMYWYRQDPGQGLRLIYYSQIVNDFQKGDIAEGYSVSREKKESFPLTVTSAQKNPTAFYLCASRERTGVQPQHFGDGTRLSIL.

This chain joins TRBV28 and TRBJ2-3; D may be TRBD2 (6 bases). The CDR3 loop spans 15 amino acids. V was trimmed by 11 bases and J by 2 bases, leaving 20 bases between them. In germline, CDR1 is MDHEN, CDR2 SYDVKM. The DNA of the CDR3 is TGTGCCGGAAGTAGCGGCCCGTCTCCCACAGATACGCAGTATTTT. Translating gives CAGSSGPSPTDTQYF.

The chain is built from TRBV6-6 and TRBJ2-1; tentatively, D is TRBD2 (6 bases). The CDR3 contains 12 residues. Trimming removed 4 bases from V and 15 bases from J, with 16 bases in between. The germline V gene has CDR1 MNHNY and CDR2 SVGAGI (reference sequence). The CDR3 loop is CASSLGLPFGFF. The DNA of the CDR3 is TGTGCCAGCAGTTTGGGACTCCCGTTCGGGTTCTTC.

This chain's CDR3 is CASSPRWTGLRNTIYF. CDR3 bases: TGTGCCAGCAGCCCCAGATGGACAGGATTGAGGAACACCATATATTTT. The chain joins TRBV5-8 to TRBJ1-3; TRBD1 agrees at 7 bases. Germline V gene sequence: CDR1 SGHTS, CDR2 YDEGEE. V lost 4 bases and J lost 7; bases outside the gene matches: 14. The CDR3 spans 16 residues.

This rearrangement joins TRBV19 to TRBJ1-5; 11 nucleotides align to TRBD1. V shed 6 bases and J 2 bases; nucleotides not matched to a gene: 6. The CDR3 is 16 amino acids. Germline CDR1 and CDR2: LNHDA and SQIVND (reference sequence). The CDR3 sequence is CASRKRTGGRNQPQHF. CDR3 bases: TGTGCCAGTAGAAAGAGGACAGGGGGCCGCAATCAGCCCCAGCATTTT.

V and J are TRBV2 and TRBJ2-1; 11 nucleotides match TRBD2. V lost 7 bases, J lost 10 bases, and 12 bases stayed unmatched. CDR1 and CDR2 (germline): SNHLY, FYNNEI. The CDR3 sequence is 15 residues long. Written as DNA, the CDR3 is TGTGCCAGCAAGAAACTAGCGGGAGAACGTATCGAGCAGTTCTTC. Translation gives CASKKLAGERIEQFF. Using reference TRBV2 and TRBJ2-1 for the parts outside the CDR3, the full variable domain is EPEVTQTPSHQVTQMGQEVILRCVPISNHLYFYWYRQILGQKVEFLVSFYNNEISEKSEIFDDQFSVERPDGSNFTLKIRSTKLEDSAMYFCASKKLAGERIEQFFGPGTRLTVL.

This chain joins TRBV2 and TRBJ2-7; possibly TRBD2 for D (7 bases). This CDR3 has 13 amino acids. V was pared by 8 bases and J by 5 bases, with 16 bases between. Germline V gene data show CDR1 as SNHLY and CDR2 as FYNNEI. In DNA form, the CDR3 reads TGTGCCAGCCTGGGAGGGGACACGGACGAGCAGTACTTC. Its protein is CASLGGDTDEQYF.